This T cell receptor (beta chain) was sequenced in a study of CD8 T cells in ankylosing spondylitis. Overall study findings and caveats: The study identified a TCR beta motif of several highly homologous variants that appeared characteristic of ankylosing spondylitis blood. Both synovial fluid and blood in reactive arthritis had previously been reported to carry some motif variants. The clones that were linked to disease were reported to be significantly enriched in matched synovial fluid samples from ankylosing spondylitis patients.

Per germline, CDR1 DFQATT and CDR2 SNEGSKA (reference sequence). The CDR3 covers 15 residues. Trimming took 5 bases from V and 3 from J; bases not matched to a gene: 12. In this sample, this clonotype turned up a few times. Its antigen remains unidentified. TCRdb analysed the 5' RACE reads with MiXCR anew, one entry per CDR3 protein. The sample consists of hundreds of thousands of distinct CDR3 sequences, 8.6% of them appearing once. The sequenced sample consisted of blood, either unsorted or a sorted T cell fraction (not recorded which). The receptor was isolated from a male donor with ankylosing spondylitis or in good health (not recorded which). The genes are TRBV20-1 and TRBJ2-7; 8 bases are shared with TRBD1. The CDR3 spells CSAFRPGGGGYEQYF. CDR3 nucleotide sequence: TGCAGTGCTTTTCGACCAGGGGGCGGAGGCTACGAGCAGTACTTC.